Listed below are T cell receptor beta chains from one sample, sequenced in a study of shared clonotypes between healthy human individuals. The table came from immunoSEQ multiplex PCR; TCRdb's copy has only in-frame clones and leaves some out. Of over a million clones listed, around 95% are singletons. Sequences were obtained from naive CD4+ T cells sorted from blood. The receptors derive from a young man in good health. The CDR3 runs from the conserved cysteine through the conserved F or W.

j_gene	v_gene	CDR3aa
TRBJ2-7	TRBV4-1	CASSHSTPAGDLYEQYF
TRBJ2-1	TRBV18	CASSPQAGAYNEQFF
TRBJ2-1	TRBV18	CASSPPRGGDVNEQFF
TRBJ1-5	TRBV19	CASSMRGNQPQHF
TRBJ2-1	TRBV7-9	CASRSPIRGTYNEQFF
TRBJ1-1	TRBV5-1	CASSFFGEVNTEAFF
TRBJ2-3	TRBV6-5	CASSFGLAGVYTQYF
TRBJ2-7	TRBV28	CASRSNRPPHGPLRVSGQYF
TRBJ2-3	TRBV19	CASSSIRGGRSDTQYF
TRBJ1-4	TRBV25-1	CASVDDRSNEKLFF
TRBJ1-5	TRBV5-1	CASSLEGVSNQPQHF
TRBJ1-1	TRBV6-1	CASSEGGTTEAFF
TRBJ1-1	TRBV28	CASSLPGTGRNTEAFF
TRBJ2-2	TRBV5-1	CASSLSSGMTGELFF
TRBJ2-5	TRBV5-1	CASSLVGVFRQETQYF
TRBJ2-2	TRBV2	CASSVSGSTGELFF
TRBJ1-5	TRBV18	CASSELTFPGLQPQHF
TRBJ2-1	TRBV29-1	CSVKTGAYNEQFF
TRBJ2-2	TRBV19	CASSIGRANTGELFF
TRBJ1-5	TRBV19	CASRMDDYSNQPQHF
TRBJ2-5	TRBV18	CASSPQGGQETQYF